The clone carrying this TCR beta chain was counted between two and nine times. This specimen comes from a study of T cells after yellow fever vaccination. TCRdb called the 5' RACE reads again in MiXCR, with one record for every CDR3 protein. The sample contains hundreds of thousands of distinct CDR3 sequences, roughly 14% of which appear only once. The sequence was obtained from a man aged 25-40 years who received the YFV17D yellow fever vaccine. This specimen consisted of PBMCs, obtained on the day of the yellow fever booster vaccination.

CDR3 region: CASSYSGTGVGTDTQYF. CDR3 bases: TGTGCCAGCAGTTACTCGGGTACAGGGGTTGGCACAGATACGCAGTATTTT. The chain is built from TRBV6-5 and TRBJ2-3; 7 bases map to TRBD1. V shed 0 bases and J 1 base; nucleotides not matched to a gene: 7. The CDR3 length is 17 residues. Per the germline V gene, CDR1 is MNHEY and CDR2 is SVGAGI.